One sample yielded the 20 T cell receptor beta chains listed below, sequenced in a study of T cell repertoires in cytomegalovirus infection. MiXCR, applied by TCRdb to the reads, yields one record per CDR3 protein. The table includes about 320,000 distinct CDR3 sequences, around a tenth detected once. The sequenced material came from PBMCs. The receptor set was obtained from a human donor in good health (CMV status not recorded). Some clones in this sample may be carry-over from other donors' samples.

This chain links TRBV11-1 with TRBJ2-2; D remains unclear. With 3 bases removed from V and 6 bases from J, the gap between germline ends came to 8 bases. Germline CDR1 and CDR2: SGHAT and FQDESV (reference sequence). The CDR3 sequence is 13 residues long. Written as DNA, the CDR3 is TGTGCCAGCAGCTTTAATGCCGCCGGGGAGCTGTTTTTT. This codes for CASSFNAAGELFF.

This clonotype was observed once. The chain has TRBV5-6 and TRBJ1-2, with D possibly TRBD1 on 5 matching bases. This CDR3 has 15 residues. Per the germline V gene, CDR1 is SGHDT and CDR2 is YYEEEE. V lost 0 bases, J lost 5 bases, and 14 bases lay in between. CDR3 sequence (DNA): TGTGCCAGCAGCTTGGTTGGGTACAGGACTTATGGCTACACCTTC. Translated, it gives CASSLVGYRTYGYTF.

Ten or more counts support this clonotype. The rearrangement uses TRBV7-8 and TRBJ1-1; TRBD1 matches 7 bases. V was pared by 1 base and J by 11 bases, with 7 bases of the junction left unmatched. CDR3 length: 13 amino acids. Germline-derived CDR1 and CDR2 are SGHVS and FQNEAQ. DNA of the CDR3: TGTGCCAGCAGCTTAGAGAGACAGGGCAAGGCTTTCTTT. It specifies CASSLERQGKAFF.

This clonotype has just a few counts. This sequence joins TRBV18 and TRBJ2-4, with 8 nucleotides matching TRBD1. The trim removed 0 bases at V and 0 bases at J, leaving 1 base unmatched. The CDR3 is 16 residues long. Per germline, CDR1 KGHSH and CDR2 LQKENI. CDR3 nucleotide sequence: TGTGCCAGCTCACCACCGACAGGGGTAGCCAAAAACATTCAGTACTTC. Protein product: CASSPPTGVAKNIQYF.

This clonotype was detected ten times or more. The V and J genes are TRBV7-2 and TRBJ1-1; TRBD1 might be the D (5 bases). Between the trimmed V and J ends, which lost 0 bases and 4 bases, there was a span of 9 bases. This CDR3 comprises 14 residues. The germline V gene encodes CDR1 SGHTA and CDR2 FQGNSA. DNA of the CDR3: TGTGCCAGCAGCTTAGCGGGGGTAGGCACTGAAGCTTTCTTT. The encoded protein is CASSLAGVGTEAFF.

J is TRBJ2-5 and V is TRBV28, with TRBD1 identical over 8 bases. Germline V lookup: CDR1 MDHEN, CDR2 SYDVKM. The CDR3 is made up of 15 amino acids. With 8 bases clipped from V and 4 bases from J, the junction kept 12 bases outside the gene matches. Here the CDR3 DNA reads TGTGCCAGCGGTCTCACAGGGGGGTTTCGAGAGACCCAGTACTTC. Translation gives CASGLTGGFRETQYF.

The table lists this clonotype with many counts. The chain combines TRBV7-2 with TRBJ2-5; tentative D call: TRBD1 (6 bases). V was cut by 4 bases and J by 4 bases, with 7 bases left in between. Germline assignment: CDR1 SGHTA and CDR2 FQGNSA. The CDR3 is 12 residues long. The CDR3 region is CASSSGAETQYF. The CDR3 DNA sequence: TGTGCCAGCAGCTCAGGGGCAGAGACCCAGTACTTC.

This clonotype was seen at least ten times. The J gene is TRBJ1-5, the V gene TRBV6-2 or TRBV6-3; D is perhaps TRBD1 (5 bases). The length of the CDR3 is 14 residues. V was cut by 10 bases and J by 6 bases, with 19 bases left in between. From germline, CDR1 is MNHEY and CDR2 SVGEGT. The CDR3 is CATARRGDSQPQHF. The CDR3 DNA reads TGTGCCACCGCCCGAAGGGGAGATAGTCAGCCCCAGCATTTT.

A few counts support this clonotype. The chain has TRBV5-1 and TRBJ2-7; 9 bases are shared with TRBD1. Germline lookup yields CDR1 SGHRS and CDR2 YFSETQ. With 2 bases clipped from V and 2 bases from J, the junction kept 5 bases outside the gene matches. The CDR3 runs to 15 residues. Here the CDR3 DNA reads TGCGCCAGCAGCTTATTGGGACAGGGTACCTACGAGCAGTACTTC. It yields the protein CASSLLGQGTYEQYF.

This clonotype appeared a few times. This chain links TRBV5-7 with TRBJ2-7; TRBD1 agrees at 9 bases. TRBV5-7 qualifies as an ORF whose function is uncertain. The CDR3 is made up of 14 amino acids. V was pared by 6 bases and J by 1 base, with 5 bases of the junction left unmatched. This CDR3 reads CASTVGTGSYEQYF. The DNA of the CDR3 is TGTGCCAGCACCGTCGGGACAGGGTCCTACGAGCAGTACTTC.

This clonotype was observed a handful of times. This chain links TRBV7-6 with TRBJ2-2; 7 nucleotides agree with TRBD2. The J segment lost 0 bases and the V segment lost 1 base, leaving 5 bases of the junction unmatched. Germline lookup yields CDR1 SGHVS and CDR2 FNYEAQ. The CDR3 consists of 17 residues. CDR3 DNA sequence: TGTGCCAGCAGCTTAGATCCGAGCGGGGCGAACACCGGGGAGCTGTTTTTT. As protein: CASSLDPSGANTGELFF.

The DNA for the CDR3 is TGTGCCAGCAGCTCGTTCTCTGGCGGTGTCTCCTACAATGAGCAGTTCTTC. Translated, it gives CASSSFSGGVSYNEQFF. The chain recombines TRBV7-2 with TRBJ2-1; D not resolved. V was cut by 4 bases and J by 0 bases, with 16 bases left in between. CDR1 is SGHTA, CDR2 FQGNSA, per germline. The CDR3 spans 17 residues.

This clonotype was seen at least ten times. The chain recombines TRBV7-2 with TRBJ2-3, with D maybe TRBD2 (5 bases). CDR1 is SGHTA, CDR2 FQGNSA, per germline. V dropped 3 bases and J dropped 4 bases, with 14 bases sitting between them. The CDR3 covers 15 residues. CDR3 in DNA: TGTGCCAGCAGCTTCGTTTCTGGAGGTGCAGATACGCAGTATTTT. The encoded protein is CASSFVSGGADTQYF.

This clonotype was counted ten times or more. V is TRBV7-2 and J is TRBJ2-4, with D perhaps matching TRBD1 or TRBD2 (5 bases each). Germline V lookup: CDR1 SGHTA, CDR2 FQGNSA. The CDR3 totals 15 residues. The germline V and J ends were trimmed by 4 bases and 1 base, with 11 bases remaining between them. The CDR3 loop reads CASSSSREAKNIQYF. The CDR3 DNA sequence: TGTGCCAGCAGCTCCTCCAGGGAGGCCAAAAACATTCAGTACTTC.

The DNA of the CDR3 is TGTGCCAGCAGCCCCCGAAGTAGCGCAAACTCCTACGAGCAGTACTTC. As protein: CASSPRSSANSYEQYF. The chain uses TRBV7-2 and TRBJ2-7; TRBD2 might be the D (5 bases). Looked up from germline, CDR1 is SGHTA and CDR2 is FQGNSA. The CDR3 is made up of 16 amino acids. The germline V and J ends were trimmed by 5 bases and 0 bases, with 17 bases remaining between them.

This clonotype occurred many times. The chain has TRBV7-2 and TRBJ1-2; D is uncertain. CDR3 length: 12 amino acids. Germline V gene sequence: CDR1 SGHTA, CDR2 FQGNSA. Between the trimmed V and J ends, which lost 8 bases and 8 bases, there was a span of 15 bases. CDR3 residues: CASATDWHGYTF. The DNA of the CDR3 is TGTGCCAGCGCTACCGACTGGCACGGCTACACCTTC.

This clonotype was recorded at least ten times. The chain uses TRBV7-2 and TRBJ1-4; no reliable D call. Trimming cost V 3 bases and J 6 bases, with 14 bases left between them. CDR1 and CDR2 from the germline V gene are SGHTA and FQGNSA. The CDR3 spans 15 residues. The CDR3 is CASSFGLGWDEKLFF. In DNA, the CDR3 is TGTGCCAGCAGCTTTGGTCTGGGATGGGATGAAAAACTGTTTTTT.

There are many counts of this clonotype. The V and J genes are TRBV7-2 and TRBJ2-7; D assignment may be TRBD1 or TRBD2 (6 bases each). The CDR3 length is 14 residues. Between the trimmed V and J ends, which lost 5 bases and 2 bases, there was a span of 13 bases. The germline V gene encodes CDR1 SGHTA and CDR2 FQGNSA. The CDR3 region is CASSATGRPYEQYF. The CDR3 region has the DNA TGTGCCAGCAGCGCTACAGGGAGGCCCTACGAGCAGTACTTC.

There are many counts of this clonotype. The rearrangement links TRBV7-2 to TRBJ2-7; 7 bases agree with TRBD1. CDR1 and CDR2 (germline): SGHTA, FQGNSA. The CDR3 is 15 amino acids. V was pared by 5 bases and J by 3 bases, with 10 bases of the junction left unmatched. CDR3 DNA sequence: TGTGCCAGCAGCCTTACTCCGGGACAGCGCTACGAGCAGTACTTC. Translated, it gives CASSLTPGQRYEQYF.

The CDR3 loop is CSARDRGITEAFF. CDR3 nucleotide sequence: TGCAGTGCTAGGGACAGGGGGATCACTGAAGCTTTCTTT. The genes are TRBV20-1 and TRBJ1-1, with 10 bases matching TRBD1. Germline V gene sequence: CDR1 DFQATT, CDR2 SNEGSKA (reference sequence). With V trimmed by 3 bases and J by 4 bases, 2 bases remained unmatched. The CDR3 has 13 residues.